These 22 T cell receptor beta chains came from one sample sequenced in a study of shared clonotypes between healthy human individuals. Method: immunoSEQ multiplex PCR; TCRdb's copy keeps in-frame clones and lacks some. The sample lists approximately 1.9 million clones; roughly 95% were seen once. Selected positively for CCR7 and CD45RO-negative, naive CD8 cells excluded terminally differentiated effector memory CD45RA+ cells. Input material: naive CD8+ T cells from PBMCs. These receptors all stem from a man aged 18 to 35 in good health. Some clones in this sample may be carry-over from other donors' samples.

The chain carries TRBV6-6 and TRBJ2-1; TRBD1 is a possible D gene (6 bases). CDR1 is MNHNY and CDR2 is SVGAGI in the germline V gene (reference sequence). The CDR3 is 15 residues long. V was trimmed by 6 bases and J by 0 bases, leaving 12 bases between them. CDR3 DNA: TGTGCCAGCAGCCGGGACACGAGCTCCTACAATGAGCAGTTCTTC. Encoded protein: CASSRDTSSYNEQFF.

With respect to this clone: The sample has other DNA sequences that encode this CDR3 too. This rearrangement joins TRBV27 to TRBJ1-5; D not resolved. V lost 1 base to trimming and J lost 0 bases, with 7 bases between them. CDR1 and CDR2 (germline): MNHEY, SMNVEV (reference sequence). The CDR3 is made up of 15 amino acids. CDR3 coding DNA: TGTGCCAGCAGTTTATGGGGAGATAGCAATCAGCCCCAGCATTTT. Protein product: CASSLWGDSNQPQHF.

The V call is TRBV27, the J call TRBJ1-1; D remains ambiguous. Germline V gives CDR1 MNHEY, CDR2 SMNVEV (reference sequence). V lost 6 bases to trimming and J lost 5 bases, with 10 bases between them. CDR3 length equals 12 residues. In DNA form, the CDR3 reads TGTGCCAGCAGCCGGCCGGGGACTGAAGCTTTCTTT. This sequence encodes CASSRPGTEAFF.

The rearrangement links TRBV7-9 to TRBJ1-4; TRBD1 matches at 7 bases. V was pared by 0 bases and J by 5 bases, with 6 bases of the junction left unmatched. Per germline, CDR1 SEHNR and CDR2 FQNEAQ (reference sequence). The length of the CDR3 is 16 residues. The CDR3 reads CASSLAGQSRNEKLFF. Written as DNA, the CDR3 is TGTGCCAGCAGCTTAGCGGGACAGTCCCGGAATGAAAAACTGTTTTTT.

V usage is TRBV5-8 and J usage is TRBJ2-2; TRBD1 or TRBD2 may be the D gene (5 bases each). This CDR3 region has 14 residues. In germline, CDR1 is SGHTS, CDR2 YDEGEE. V was clipped by 4 bases and J by 8 bases, with 15 bases between them. The CDR3 DNA reads TGTGCCAGCAGCCCGGGACCATGGACTGGGGAGCTGTTTTTT. Its protein is CASSPGPWTGELFF.

The chain combines TRBV4-3 with TRBJ2-7; 15 bases align to TRBD2. Germline CDR1 LGHNA, CDR2 YSLEER. The CDR3 has 17 amino acids. Trimming removed 1 base from V and 4 bases from J; junction bases left unmatched: 5. The chain's CDR3 is CASSQGRGTSGRYEQYF. The CDR3 DNA sequence: TGCGCCAGCAGCCAAGGCCGCGGGACTAGCGGGAGGTACGAGCAGTACTTC.

The V gene is TRBV6-1, the J gene TRBJ2-2; D is undetermined. In germline, CDR1 is MNHNS, CDR2 SASEGT. CDR3 length: 15 residues. V dropped 2 bases and J dropped 2 bases, with 9 bases sitting between them. DNA for the CDR3: TGTGCCAGCAGTGAATTTGAGTACAACACCGGGGAGCTGTTTTTT. It translates to CASSEFEYNTGELFF.

The chain carries TRBV7-9 and TRBJ1-2; 8 nucleotides match TRBD1. Trimming removed 8 bases from V and 8 bases from J; junction bases left unmatched: 10. Germline V lookup: CDR1 SEHNR, CDR2 FQNEAQ (reference sequence). The CDR3 loop spans 13 amino acids. CDR3 in DNA: TGTGCCAGCTTCCCGGGACAGGCGGAGGGCTACACCTTC. It codes for CASFPGQAEGYTF. Based on the CDR3 plus reference TRBV7-9 and TRBJ1-2, the full variable domain is DTGVSQNPRHKITKRGQNVTFRCDPISEHNRLYWYRQTLGQGPEFLTYFQNEAQLEKSRLLSDRFSAERPKGSFSTLEIQRTEQGDSAMYLCASFPGQAEGYTFGSGTRLTVV.

This chain links TRBV27 with TRBJ1-5; TRBD1 agrees at 10 bases. V lost 5 bases and J lost 7; bases outside the gene matches: 5. This CDR3 has 14 residues. The V gene's germline CDR1 is MNHEY and CDR2 SMNVEV (reference sequence). CDR3 sequence (DNA): TGTGCCAGCAGTATTCGGACAGGGGGACAGCCCCAGCATTTT. Translated: CASSIRTGGQPQHF.

The chain has TRBV7-6 and TRBJ2-3; D possibly uses TRBD1 or TRBD2 (5 bases each). The CDR3 is 16 amino acids. Germline V gives CDR1 SGHVS, CDR2 FNYEAQ. The ends were cut back, 5 bases at V and 6 bases at J, with 21 bases in the middle. The CDR3 DNA is TGTGCCAGCAGCACCCCCCGAGGGGCAGGCGGGGATACGCAGTATTTT. Translation gives CASSTPRGAGGDTQYF.

The CDR3 DNA reads as TGTGCCAGCGGGTTAATACGTGCCAGAATTAATCAGCCCCAGCATTTT. Amino acid sequence: CASGLIRARINQPQHF. The chain combines TRBV28 with TRBJ1-5; D call uncertain. CDR1 and CDR2 from the germline V gene are MDHEN and SYDVKM. The CDR3 spans 16 residues. V was pared by 8 bases and J by 4 bases, with 21 bases between.

The V call is TRBV7-9, the J call TRBJ1-4; no reliable D call. This CDR3 is 17 amino acids long. The germline gives CDR1 SEHNR, CDR2 FQNEAQ (reference sequence). Trimming stripped 6 bases from V and 7 bases from J, with 24 bases between. CDR3 amino acids: CASSSLGRREPVEKLFF. CDR3 DNA: TGTGCCAGCAGTTCCTTGGGCAGGAGGGAGCCTGTTGAAAAACTGTTTTTT.

The CDR3 reads CASSYSVGSQETQYF. The CDR3 DNA reads as TGCGCCAGCAGCTATAGCGTGGGATCTCAAGAGACCCAGTACTTC. The chain couples TRBV4-1 to TRBJ2-5, with D possibly being TRBD2 (5 bases). The CDR3 contains 15 residues. Trimming stripped 5 bases from V and 2 bases from J, with 15 bases between. CDR1 is MGHRA, CDR2 YSYEKL, per germline.

The chain uses TRBV4-2 and TRBJ2-7, with D hard to call. V dropped 5 bases and J dropped 1 base, with 18 bases sitting between them. Germline assignment: CDR1 LGHNA and CDR2 YNFKEQ. This CDR3 is built from 16 residues. The CDR3 protein is CASSGSRSAYSYEQYF. The CDR3 nucleotides read TGTGCCAGCAGCGGAAGCCGCTCTGCGTATTCCTACGAGCAGTACTTC.

This clone was observed once. Different DNA sequences within this sample yield the same CDR3. The chain couples TRBV11-2 to TRBJ1-5; D not certain. V lost 1 base and J 4 bases, leaving 8 bases between the germline ends. Per the germline V gene, CDR1 is SGHAT and CDR2 is FQNNGV. The CDR3 covers 14 residues. The CDR3 coding sequence is TGTGCCAGCAGCTTAGTTGGCGGGAATCAGCCCCAGCATTTT. This translates into CASSLVGGNQPQHF.

The chain couples TRBV29-1 to TRBJ1-2, with D perhaps TRBD1 (5 bases). Germline lookup yields CDR1 SQVTM and CDR2 ANQGSEA. CDR3 length: 15 residues. V was pared by 6 bases and J by 4 bases, with 21 bases between. The CDR3 DNA is TGCAGCGTAACAGGAGAAGTAGGCGTGGGCTATGGCTACACCTTC. It translates to CSVTGEVGVGYGYTF.

In regard to this clone: The sample contains more than one DNA sequence encoding this CDR3. The chain is built from TRBV6-1 and TRBJ2-7; no definite D call. The germline CDR1 and CDR2 sequences are MNHNS and SASEGT. The CDR3 is 14 residues long. V dropped 1 base and J dropped 3 bases, with 10 bases sitting between them. The CDR3: CASSEGGVGYEQYF. The CDR3 DNA reads as TGTGCCAGCAGTGAAGGAGGCGTCGGCTACGAGCAGTACTTC.

The chain is built from TRBV7-9 and TRBJ2-7, with no clear D. Germline CDR1 SEHNR, CDR2 FQNEAQ (reference sequence). V was shortened by 6 bases and J by 8 bases, with 26 bases between the two germline ends. The CDR3 has 16 amino acids. The CDR3 spells CASSHNRNTAELQQYF. CDR3 bases: TGTGCCAGCAGTCATAACCGGAACACGGCAGAGCTGCAGCAGTACTTC.

CDR3 region: CASSFYRDYEQYF. In DNA, the CDR3 is TGTGCCAGCAGCTTTTATAGGGACTACGAGCAGTACTTC. The chain combines TRBV5-4 with TRBJ2-7; unclear D gene. The CDR3 consists of 13 residues. Trimming took off 2 bases at V and 3 bases at J, with 9 bases between the two ends. CDR1 is SGHNT and CDR2 is YYREEE in the germline V gene (reference sequence).

This chain uses TRBV7-2 with TRBJ2-6; 7 nucleotides line up with TRBD1. This CDR3 has 17 residues. CDR1 and CDR2 from the germline V gene are SGHTA and FQGNSA. V trimming: 4 bases; J trimming: 0 bases; junction bases outside the gene matches: 6. The CDR3, as DNA: TGTGCCAGCAGCTCCCGGGACAGTCGCTCTGGGGCCAACGTCCTGACTTTC. It translates to CASSSRDSRSGANVLTF.

The chain has TRBV4-2 and TRBJ2-7; D could derive from TRBD1 or TRBD2 (5 bases each). The CDR3 extends over 15 amino acids. Trimming left V 0 bases short and J 3 bases short, with 12 bases between. Per germline, CDR1 LGHNA and CDR2 YNFKEQ. CDR3 nucleotide sequence: TGTGCCAGCAGCCAAGAGAAGGGACGCTACTACGAGCAGTACTTC. It specifies CASSQEKGRYYEQYF.

The chain recombines TRBV27 with TRBJ1-4; D call uncertain. This CDR3 contains 15 residues. Between the trimmed V and J ends, which lost 5 bases and 0 bases, there was a span of 10 bases. Germline values: CDR1 MNHEY, CDR2 SMNVEV (reference sequence). The CDR3, as DNA: TGTGCCAGCAGTCCATCTCCTGCAACTAATGAAAAACTGTTTTTT. This gives the protein CASSPSPATNEKLFF. The variable domain in full, with the rest retrieved from reference TRBV27 and TRBJ1-4, is EAQVTQNPRYLITVTGKKLTVTCSQNMNHEYMSWYRQDPGLGLRQIYYSMNVEVTDKGDVPEGYKVSRKEKRNFPLILESPSPNQTSLYFCASSPSPATNEKLFFGSGTQLSVL.